This TCR beta chain was sequenced in a study of naive and memory T cell subsets. The CDR3 contains 15 residues. The V gene lost 0 bases and the J gene lost 6 bases, with 14 bases spanning the gap. The germline gives CDR1 KGHSH, CDR2 LQKENI. Two oligonucleotides, mixed equimolar, formed the beta constant-region primer covering TRBC1 and TRBC2. TCRdb fed the UMI-ligation and nested PCR reads into MiXCR, producing one record per CDR3 protein. The data show 77,000 or so distinct CDR3 sequences, approximately 14% seen once. The chain links TRBV18 to TRBJ1-2; D may be TRBD1 (6 bases). What was sequenced was central memory CD4+ T cells from blood. The sequence came from a human donor in good health. CDR3 coding DNA: TGTGCCAGCTCACCACCGTTAGGGGGAGAAGATGGCTACACCTTC. This codes for CASSPPLGGEDGYTF. Full variable domain (missing parts from reference TRBV18 and TRBJ1-2): NAGVMQNPRHLVRRRGQEARLRCSPMKGHSHVYWYRQLPEEGLKFMVYLQKENIIDESGMPKERFSAEFPKEGPSILRIQQVVRGDSAAYFCASSPPLGGEDGYTFGSGTRLTVV.